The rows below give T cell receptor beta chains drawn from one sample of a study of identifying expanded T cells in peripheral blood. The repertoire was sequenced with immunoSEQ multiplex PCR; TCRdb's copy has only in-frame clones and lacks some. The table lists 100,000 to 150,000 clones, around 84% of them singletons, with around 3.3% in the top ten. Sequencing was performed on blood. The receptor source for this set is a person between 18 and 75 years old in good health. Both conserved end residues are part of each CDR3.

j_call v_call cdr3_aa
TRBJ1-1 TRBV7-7 CASSQLQGATEAFF
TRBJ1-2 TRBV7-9 CASSSRSGATGFDGYTF
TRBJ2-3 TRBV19 CASSIRRAAGTSTDTQYF
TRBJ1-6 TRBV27 CASLRDSNSPLHF
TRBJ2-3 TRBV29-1 CSGGSTDTQYF
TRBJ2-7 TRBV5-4 CASSLQGAYEQYF
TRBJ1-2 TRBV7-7 CASTPLLRDRGNYGYTF
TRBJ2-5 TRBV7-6 CASSLGIYTGGTQETQYF
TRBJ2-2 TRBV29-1 CSARGDLLEGELFF
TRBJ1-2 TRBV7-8 CASSPRDRVLYNYGYTF
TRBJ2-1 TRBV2 CASSAGDRSYNEQFF
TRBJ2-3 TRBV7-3 CASSLMPAGGRTADTQYF
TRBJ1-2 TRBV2 CASSEALWNDGYTF
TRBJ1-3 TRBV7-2 CASSFGTGYDTIYF
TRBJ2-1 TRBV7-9 CASSFNEQFF
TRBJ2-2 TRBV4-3 CASSQDHTGEGGELFF
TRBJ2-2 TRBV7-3 CASSSTGGYGGKATGELFF
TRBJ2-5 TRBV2 CASSGTVGQETQYF
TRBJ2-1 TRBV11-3 CARAPRPYNEQFF
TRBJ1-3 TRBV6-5 CASSYFSISSGNTIYF
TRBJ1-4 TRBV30 CAWSGQNNEKLFF
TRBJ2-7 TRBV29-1 CSVAASGNEQYF
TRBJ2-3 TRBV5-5 CASSPRVGGLLDTQYF
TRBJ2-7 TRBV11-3 CASSLGHGGEQYF
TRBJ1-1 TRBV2 CASGTGYVEAFF
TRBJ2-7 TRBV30 CAWRYPLAPYYEQYF
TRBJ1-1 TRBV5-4 CASSLGVRMNTEAFF
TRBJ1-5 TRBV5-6 CASSTWTGGSGNQPQHF
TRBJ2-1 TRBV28 CAILKRGLRDEQFF
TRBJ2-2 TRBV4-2 CASSQDSGLLRELFF
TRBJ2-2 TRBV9 CASSVAGSGELFF
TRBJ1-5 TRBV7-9 CASSKDTEDNQPQHF
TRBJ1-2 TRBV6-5 CASSRQVQGGYTF
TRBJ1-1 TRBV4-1 CASSQERTEAFF
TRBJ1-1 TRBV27 CASSSGDNTEAFF
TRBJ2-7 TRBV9 CASSSTSGGPYEQYF
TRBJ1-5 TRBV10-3 CAISESKAGGAYDQPQHF
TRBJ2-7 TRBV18 CASSPRTDSYEQYF
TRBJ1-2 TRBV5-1 CASRSDTQSYGYTF
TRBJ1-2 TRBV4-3 CASSQDIQVVLYGYTF
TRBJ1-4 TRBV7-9 CATNFGGEKLFF
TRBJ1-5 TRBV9 CASSRSGHFNQPQHF